This T cell receptor beta chain was captured in a study of blood T cell repertoires in COVID-19. Authors' processing steps: Amplification with reference gene primers provided the estimates of nucleated cell counts. The method was immunoSEQ multiplex PCR; TCRdb's version includes in-frame clones alone and lacks a portion of them. V, J and clone size reflect that table, while D and trimming were determined from the DNA. This table holds around 180,000 clones, around 82% found once. There are many counts of this clone. The CDR3 loop spans 18 amino acids. CDR1 is LNHDA and CDR2 is SQIVND in the germline V gene (reference sequence). V was pared by 5 bases and J by 2 bases, with 17 bases of the junction left unmatched. Recruitment covered roughly 24 US areas and drew participants whose ages spanned roughly 18 to 100 years.

Sequencing was carried out using PBMCs or T cells enriched from blood (not recorded which). This chain joins TRBV19 and TRBJ1-1; TRBD1 agrees at 7 bases. This TCR was sampled from a woman aged 45-65 years with acute COVID-19. The CDR3 nucleotides read TGTGCCAGTAGTCCCTGGGCACAGGGGAGAGGTAGCAACACTGAAGCTTTCTTT. Residues: CASSPWAQGRGSNTEAFF.